This T cell receptor (beta chain) derives from a study of blood T cell repertoires in COVID-19. The wider study: Both acute and convalescent COVID-19 samples were obtained from the United States, Italy and Spain.

Germline loops: CDR1 LGHDT, CDR2 YNNKEL (reference sequence). V dropped 0 bases and J dropped 0; count of bases not matched to a gene: 7. The CDR3 extends over 18 amino acids. Measured with immunoSEQ multiplex PCR; TCRdb has only the in-frame clones, and not every one. Here the sample spans around 360,000 clones, about 88% being singletons. The sample was PBMCs or T cells enriched from blood (not recorded which). The chain uses TRBV3-1 (or the pseudogene TRBV3-2) and TRBJ2-3; 9 nucleotides align to TRBD2. This receptor was taken from a woman between 25 and 40 years old who had recovered from COVID-19. CDR3 sequence reads: CASSQEVFSGRSTDTQYF. In DNA, the CDR3 is TGTGCCAGCAGCCAAGAAGTATTTAGCGGGAGAAGCACAGATACGCAGTATTTT.